These 25 T cell receptor beta chains share one sample of origin, sequenced in a study of tumor-infiltrating lymphocytes in primary liver carcinoma. Taking about 18-31 mg of unsorted bulk tissue, the authors co-extracted RNA and DNA. TCR beta cDNA was reverse-transcribed from roughly 520 ng of total RNA. The reaction used a constant-region primer and ProtoScript II reverse transcriptase. What produced the TCR beta libraries was three nested multiplex PCR rounds using slightly modified ARM-PCR. TRBV1-TRBV30 forward primers and a C-beta reverse primer were used in the first two PCR rounds, which each ran for around 10 cycles. TCRdb redid the calling of the multiplex PCR reads with MiXCR, one entry per CDR3 protein. Among some 190,000 distinct CDR3 sequences, over 80% were seen once, and the ten largest hold 18%. The sample comprised tumor tissue from primary liver carcinoma. The receptors derive from a man aged 40-50 years with primary liver carcinoma and hepatitis B virus infection.

As regards this clonotype: Here the CDR3 omits its conserved ending phenylalanine or tryptophan, so a read error is the likely source. The J gene is TRBJ2-1, the V gene TRBV4-3; D is undetermined. Germline-derived CDR1 and CDR2 are LGHNA and YSLEER. The CDR3 spans 16 residues. The CDR3 coding sequence is TGCGCCAGCAGCCAAGATCGGACGGGCTTCTACATTGAGCAGTTCCTC. Amino acids: CASSQDRTGFYIEQFL.

On this clonotype itself: The conserved phenylalanine or tryptophan normally closing the CDR3 is absent here, so this likely arose from a read error. The V and J genes are TRBV29-1 and TRBJ1-5, with D perhaps TRBD1 (6 bases). The length of the CDR3 is 14 residues. Trimming left V 6 bases short and J 6 bases short, with 18 bases between. Per germline, CDR1 SQVTM and CDR2 ANQGSEA. CDR3 in DNA: TGCAGCGTAGCAACAGGGAGTAAAAGTCAGCCCCAGCATATT. This translates into CSVATGSKSQPQHI.

A word on this clonotype: The conserved final phenylalanine or tryptophan is absent from the CDR3, which likely points to a read error. This chain joins TRBV10-3 and TRBJ2-1; TRBD2 matches 8 bases. The V gene's germline CDR1 is ENHRY and CDR2 SYGVKD. The CDR3 runs 16 residues. The V and J ends lost 7 bases and 1 base, in that order; junction bases with no gene match: 9. CDR3 coding DNA: TGTGCCATCACCCAGTTGGCTAGCGGGTCCTACAATGAGCAGTTCCTC. As protein: CAITQLASGSYNEQFL.

As concerns this clonotype: Here the CDR3 omits its conserved ending phenylalanine or tryptophan, so a read error is the likely source. The V and J genes are TRBV6-1 and TRBJ2-3; D gene uncertain. The CDR3 has 11 amino acids. Trimming took 6 bases from V and 11 from J, leaving 12 bases between them. CDR1 and CDR2 (germline): MNHNS, SASEGT. The chain's CDR3 is CASSHTVMQYI. The CDR3 DNA sequence: TGTGCCAGCAGCCACACAGTTATGCAGTATATT.

This clonotype was seen a single time. This rearrangement joins TRBV5-4 to TRBJ2-7; D unclear. CDR3 size: 14 residues. The V gene's germline CDR1 is SGHNT and CDR2 YYREEE (reference sequence). Trimming took off 3 bases at V and 7 bases at J, with 17 bases between the two ends. CDR3 DNA: TGTGCCAGCAGCTCGGAAGAGAGGATATATGAGCAGTACGTC. Encoded protein: CASSSEERIYEQYV.

The gene calls are TRBV28 and TRBJ2-4; no clear D. This CDR3 contains 16 residues. The germline gives CDR1 MDHEN, CDR2 SYDVKM. CDR3: CDNSDQEPIAKNIQYF. Here the CDR3 DNA reads TGTGACAACAGCGATCAAGAGCCCATAGCCAAAAACATTCAGTACTTC.

The chain couples TRBV24-1 to TRBJ2-3; 7 positions match TRBD2. V shed 9 bases and J 2 bases; nucleotides not matched to a gene: 13. This CDR3 has 16 residues. Germline V gene data show CDR1 as KGHDR and CDR2 as SFDVKD. The CDR3 DNA follows: TGTGCCACCTGTGGGAGGGGAACGACTAACACAGATACGCAGTATTTT. Translating it yields CATCGRGTTNTDTQYF.

Of note for this clonotype: Because the CDR3 is missing its conserved closing phenylalanine or tryptophan, this is likely a read error. The limits of the CDR3 on the DNA are not certain, so only TCRdb's listed CDR3 is given. This chain links TRBV6-1 with TRBJ1-2; no check of the table's D call, TRBD1, against the DNA was made. The CDR3 length is 12 residues, termini included. From germline, CDR1 is MNHNS and CDR2 SASEGT. CDR3 residues: CASNEGRGRNTV.

Comment on this clonotype: Mismatch with germline at one junction end may stem from a read error. The genes are TRBV7-3 and TRBJ2-7, with unresolved D. There are 13 residues in the CDR3. Germline CDR1 reads SGHTA; CDR2 reads FQGTGA. CDR3: CACSPSPSYEQYF. CDR3 DNA sequence: TGTGCCTGCAGCCCGTCCCCTAGCTACGAGCAGTACTTC.

Turning to this clonotype: The CDR3 does not end in the conserved phenylalanine or tryptophan, so this is likely a read error. This chain connects TRBV7-8 to TRBJ2-7; weak D call: TRBD2 (7 bases). The CDR3 loop spans 15 amino acids. Per germline, CDR1 SGHVS and CDR2 FQNEAQ. Trimming cost V 4 bases and J 2 bases, with 15 bases left between them. The chain's CDR3 is CASSSYDGGPYEQYL. For the CDR3, the DNA is TGTGCCAGCAGCTCTTATGACGGGGGGCCCTACGAGCAGTACTTA.

With regard to this clonotype: Here the CDR3 omits its conserved ending phenylalanine or tryptophan, so a read error is the likely source. This chain uses TRBV29-1 with TRBJ2-1; 12 nucleotides line up with TRBD2. V was pared by 4 bases and J by 5 bases, with 6 bases of the junction left unmatched. The CDR3 sequence is 15 residues long. Germline-derived CDR1 and CDR2 are SQVTM and ANQGSEA. This chain's CDR3 is CSVGLAGAFHNEQFI. CDR3 DNA: TGCAGCGTTGGACTAGCGGGAGCGTTCCACAATGAGCAGTTCATC.

With regard to this clonotype: A read error is possible here, since a much larger clone lies one base away. The chain couples TRBV28 to TRBJ2-3, with TRBD2 matching 9 bases. The CDR3 has 15 residues. The J segment lost 5 bases and the V segment lost 9 bases, leaving 12 bases of the junction unmatched. In germline, CDR1 is MDHEN, CDR2 SYDVKM. DNA of the CDR3: TGTGCCAGAAGTCCGACTAGCGGACCGGGAGATACGCAGTATTTT. It yields the protein CARSPTSGPGDTQYF.

This clonotype was detected a few times. No conserved phenylalanine or tryptophan is present at the end of the CDR3, so a read error is the likely explanation. V and J are TRBV11-1 and TRBJ2-1; 12 bases match TRBD2. From germline, CDR1 is SGHAT and CDR2 FQDESV (reference sequence). V gave up 4 bases and J gave up 7 bases; unmatched junction bases: 11. There are 17 residues in the CDR3. The CDR3 loop reads CASSSPSTSGSRNEQFS. The CDR3 DNA follows: TGTGCCAGCAGCTCTCCGTCGACTAGCGGGAGTCGAAATGAGCAGTTCTCC.

A note on this clonotype: A junction end diverges from the germline sequence, so it may reflect a read error. The chain couples TRBV4-3 to TRBJ1-6; TRBD1 is a possible D gene (6 bases). CDR1 is LGHNA, CDR2 YSLEER, per germline. CDR3 length equals 18 residues. CDR3 region: CANSQDGGRVSFNSPLHF. CDR3 coding DNA: TGCGCCAACAGCCAAGATGGGGGCAGGGTTTCTTTCAATTCACCCCTCCACTTT.

Concerning this clonotype: Since a much larger clone is just one base distant, this may be a read error. This sequence joins TRBV2 and TRBJ2-1; 9 positions agree with TRBD2. Germline lookup yields CDR1 SNHLY and CDR2 FYNNEI. CDR3 length equals 14 residues. In DNA form, the CDR3 reads TGTGCTTCAGCGGGGGGCGGGTCCTACAATGAGCAGTTCTTC. Residues: CASAGGGSYNEQFF.

This clonotype was counted a single time. V usage is TRBV11-1 and J usage is TRBJ2-2; a weak D match, TRBD1 (5 bases). The CDR3 is 15 amino acids. CDR1 is SGHAT, CDR2 FQDESV, per germline (reference sequence). V was pared by 6 bases and J by 9 bases, with 20 bases between. CDR3 nucleotides: TGTGCCAGCAGTTATACAGGACCTTTCTTCAGGGAGCTGTTTTTT. Residues: CASSYTGPFFRELFF.

As for this clonotype: A read error is possible here, since a much larger clone lies one base away. V is TRBV19 and J is TRBJ2-7; tentatively, D is TRBD1 (5 bases). Germline V gives CDR1 LNHDA, CDR2 SQIVND (reference sequence). There are 14 residues in the CDR3. The V end was cut by 2 bases, the J end by 3 bases, with 11 bases between. CDR3 coding DNA: TGTGCCAGTAGTATAATAGGGGCGAACTACGAGCAGTACTTC. Its protein is CASSIIGANYEQYF.

Ten or more counts support this clonotype. The rearrangement joins TRBV7-8 to TRBJ1-2; D gene ambiguous. The CDR3 is made up of 17 amino acids. Looked up from germline, CDR1 is SGHVS and CDR2 is FQNEAQ. With 0 bases removed from V and 0 bases from J, the gap between germline ends came to 14 bases. The CDR3 region has the DNA TGTGCCAGCAGCTTAGCGTCTACTAGGATCGCTAACTATGGCTACACCTTC. Translated, it gives CASSLASTRIANYGYTF. Complete variable domain (other parts from reference TRBV7-8 and TRBJ1-2): GAGVSQSPRYKVAKRGQDVALRCDPISGHVSLFWYQQALGQGPEFLTYFQNEAQLDKSGLPSDRFFAERPEGSVSTLKIQRTQQEDSAVYLCASSLASTRIANYGYTFGSGTRLTVV.

This clonotype was observed a single time. V is TRBV6-1 and J is TRBJ2-1, with D perhaps matching TRBD2 (5 bases). This CDR3 contains 15 residues. Looked up from germline, CDR1 is MNHNS and CDR2 is SASEGT. The V and J ends lost 10 bases and 15 bases respectively, with 31 bases between them. CDR3 DNA: TGTGCCAACGGGGTCGAAGGAGTGTCCTACAATGAACGGTTCTTC. Its protein product is CANGVEGVSYNERFF.

Details on this clonotype: A junction boundary mismatches the germline segment, possibly from a read error. The gene calls are TRBV7-2 and TRBJ2-5, with D hard to call. The CDR3 covers 14 residues. Germline-derived CDR1 and CDR2 are SGHTA and FQGNSA. In DNA, the CDR3 is TGTGCCAGCAGCTTAGTTGCAGCACAAGAGGCCCAGTACTTC. This encodes CASSLVAAQEAQYF. Together with reference TRBV7-2 and TRBJ2-5, the CDR3 gives the full variable domain: GAGVSQSPSNKVTEKGKDVELRCDPISGHTALYWYRQSLGQGLEFLIYFQGNSAPDKSGLPSDRFSAERTGGSVSTLTIQRTQQEDSAVYLCASSLVAAQEAQYFGPGTRLLVL.

V is TRBV12-3 or TRBV12-4 and J is TRBJ1-5; D is ambiguous. The V end was cut by 0 bases, the J end by 5 bases, with 11 bases between. The CDR3 length is 15 residues. The CDR3 DNA is TGTGCCAGCAGTTTAGCCAAGGGTCCCTATCAGCCCCAGCATTTT. It translates to CASSLAKGPYQPQHF.

The CDR3 is CASSSTSGSRDTQYF. The DNA for the CDR3 is TGTGCCAGCTCGTCGACCAGCGGGAGTAGAGATACGCAGTATTTT. J is TRBJ2-3 and V is TRBV18, with 8 bases that match TRBD2. J was trimmed by 5 bases and V by 6 bases; bases with no gene match: 10. Germline CDR1 and CDR2: KGHSH and LQKENI. The CDR3 runs 15 residues.

Comment on this clonotype: The junction departs from germline at one end; a sequencing error may be responsible. The chain couples TRBV4-2 to TRBJ2-1; 10 bases match TRBD1. The CDR3 is 16 amino acids. The germline gives CDR1 LGHNA, CDR2 YNFKEQ. The CDR3 spells CANSHAGGQGNSEQFF. In DNA form, the CDR3 reads TGTGCCAACAGCCACGCTGGGGGACAGGGGAACAGTGAGCAGTTCTTC.

The chain links TRBV6-6 to TRBJ2-2; 8 nucleotides agree with TRBD1. With 4 bases clipped from V and 10 bases from J, the junction kept 11 bases outside the gene matches. There are 15 residues in the CDR3. Germline CDR1 MNHNY, CDR2 SVGAGI (reference sequence). The CDR3 DNA is TGTGCCAGCAGTTCCCTGACAGGGGTTTCAGAGGAGCTGTTTTTT. It specifies CASSSLTGVSEELFF.

On this clonotype: The junction departs from the called germline gene at one end, perhaps through a read error. The V call is TRBV7-2, the J call TRBJ2-3, with D maybe TRBD1 (6 bases). The germline V gene encodes CDR1 SGHTA and CDR2 FQGNSA. The CDR3 covers 16 residues. CDR3 coding DNA: TGTGCGAGCAGCTTTCTGGGCGGCAGGGGCTCAGATACGCAGTATTTT. This translates into CASSFLGGRGSDTQYF.